This T cell receptor (beta chain) came from a study of neoadjuvant anti-PD-1 for oral cavity cancer. Study at large: Patients mostly received three to four biweekly nivolumab doses at 3 mg/kg before surgery.

Trimming removed 4 bases at V and 0 bases at J, with 10 bases between. CDR1 and CDR2 (germline): SQVTM, ANQGSEA. CDR3 size: 14 residues. Six replicates per PBMC sample, mostly from roughly 470 ng of genomic DNA. The table came from immunoSEQ multiplex PCR; TCRdb's copy has only in-frame clones and leaves some out. The sample includes approximately 67,000 clones, around 88% of them seen just once. The sample consisted of PBMCs, taken before nivolumab (anti-PD-1) treatment. The chain recombines TRBV29-1 with TRBJ2-4; D is unclear. The clonotype was recovered from a person aged 35 to 85 with oral cavity squamous cell carcinoma. The CDR3 DNA follows: TGCAGCGTTGTTTCTGACTTAGCCAAAAACATTCAGTACTTC. It is translated as CSVVSDLAKNIQYF.